The rows below give T cell receptor beta chains drawn from one sample of a study of neurological immune-mediated disorders. Each CDR3 protein gets one entry after TCRdb re-called the 5' RACE reads with MiXCR. This table holds 35,000 or so distinct CDR3 sequences, about a tenth found once. The specimen sequenced was PBMCs. The receptors shown here come from a woman aged 30 to 39 with HTLV-1-associated myelopathy (HAM/TSP). The CDR3 runs from the conserved cysteine through the conserved F or W. A D gene is named only where the DNA matches it firmly. A clone size is listed for some rows: how often the clone was seen (once, few, many), or a class if it is expanded.

d_gene	len	v_gene	j_gene	abundance	CDR3aa	CDR3nt
-	14	TRBV7-6	TRBJ2-7	-	CASSRSVGPYEQYF	TGTGCCAGCAGCAGATCGGTGGGACCCTACGAGCAGTACTTC
-	15	TRBV7-2	TRBJ1-5	many	CASSLEGWSNQPQHF	TGTGCCAGCAGCTTAGAGGGGTGGAGCAATCAGCCCCAGCATTTT
-	13	TRBV6-6	TRBJ1-6	many	CASSGRWDSPLHF	TGTGCCAGCAGTGGACGGTGGGATTCACCCCTCCACTTT
-	16	TRBV20-1	TRBJ2-1	many	CSAPSRTYPRYNEQFF	TGCAGTGCTCCCTCCAGGACGTACCCAAGGTACAATGAGCAGTTCTTC
-	14	TRBV18	TRBJ1-2	many	CASSPLDLGVGYTF	TGTGCCAGCTCACCACTGGACCTTGGGGTCGGCTACACCTTC
-	12	TRBV12-3/TRBV12-4	TRBJ2-7	many	CASSSRTYEQYF	TGTGCCAGCAGTTCCCGTACATACGAGCAGTACTTC
-	16	TRBV20-1	TRBJ1-2	many	CSAQAGTTPSVVGYTF	TGCAGTGCCCAGGCTGGGACAACCCCTAGCGTCGTTGGCTACACCTTC
TRBD2	16	TRBV5-5	TRBJ2-4	many	CASSIGLAETKNIQYF	TGTGCCAGCAGCATCGGACTAGCGGAAACCAAAAACATTCAGTACTTC
TRBD1	15	TRBV20-1	TRBJ1-1	many	CSARDADRWDTEAFF	TGCAGTGCTAGAGATGCGGACAGGTGGGACACTGAAGCTTTCTTT
-	15	TRBV19	TRBJ1-6	-	CASKEAGYYNSPLHF	TGTGCCAGTAAAGAGGCGGGTTACTATAATTCACCCCTCCACTTT
TRBD1	16	TRBV7-2	TRBJ1-1	many	CASSQGDSRMNTEAFF	TGTGCCAGCAGCCAAGGGGACAGCAGAATGAACACTGAAGCTTTCTTT
TRBD1	16	TRBV7-9	TRBJ1-4	many	CASSKQGAGTNEKLFF	TGTGCCAGCAGCAAACAGGGGGCAGGAACTAATGAAAAACTGTTTTTT
-	14	TRBV12-3/TRBV12-4	TRBJ2-7	many	CASSKRGSSYEQYF	TGTGCCTCTTCCAAACGGGGAAGCTCCTACGAGCAGTACTTC
-	12	TRBV12-3/TRBV12-4	TRBJ2-1	many	CASSYLGNEQFF	TGTGCCAGCAGTTACTTGGGCAATGAGCAGTTCTTC
-	10	TRBV20-1	TRBJ2-3	many	CSARADSENF	TGCAGTGCTAGGGCCGACAGCGAGAATTTT
-	14	TRBV5-1	TRBJ1-2	many	CATSTGLDRRGYTF	TGCGCCACCTCAACAGGGTTAGACCGCCGTGGCTACACCTTC
-	13	TRBV5-1	TRBJ1-2	many	CASSLDSIYGYTF	TGCGCCAGCAGCTTGGACAGCATCTATGGCTACACCTTC
-	14	TRBV12-3/TRBV12-4	TRBJ1-1	many	CASSSGVRGTEAFF	TGTGCCAGCAGTTCCGGGGTTAGGGGCACTGAAGCTTTCTTT
TRBD1	15	TRBV2	TRBJ2-7	many	CASSDAGQGAYEQYF	TGTGCCAGCAGTGACGCCGGACAGGGGGCGTACGAGCAGTACTTC
-	16	TRBV12-3/TRBV12-4	TRBJ1-6	many	CASSRDGGGYNSPLHF	TGTGCCAGCAGTAGAGACGGGGGTGGGTATAATTCACCCCTCCACTTT
TRBD1	19	TRBV6-1	TRBJ1-2	many	CASSEDGRTGYPIDYGYTF	TGTGCCAGCAGTGAAGATGGTAGGACAGGGTACCCGATCGACTATGGCTACACCTTC
-	16	TRBV27	TRBJ2-7	-	CASRYRSGTSTGEQYF	TGTGCCAGCAGATATAGATCCGGGACCTCCACGGGAGAGCAGTACTTC
TRBD1	14	TRBV10-3	TRBJ2-7	many	CAISALWTGYEQYF	TGTGCCATCAGTGCGCTCTGGACAGGTTACGAGCAGTACTTC
TRBD1	13	TRBV5-1	TRBJ2-2	many	CASSYTGAGELFF	TGCGCCAGCAGCTACACAGGGGCAGGGGAGCTGTTTTTT
TRBD1	15	TRBV5-1	TRBJ1-3	many	CASSRTGAGGNTIYF	TGCGCCAGCAGCCGTACAGGGGCAGGAGGAAACACCATATATTTT
TRBD2	14	TRBV20-1	TRBJ2-2	many	CSAPSGGASGELFF	TGCAGTGCTCCTAGCGGGGGGGCCTCCGGGGAGCTGTTTTTT
TRBD1	17	TRBV20-1	TRBJ2-1	many	CSAHGRTGGNSYNEQFF	TGCAGTGCCCACGGGAGGACAGGGGGGAACTCCTACAATGAGCAGTTCTTC
TRBD1	17	TRBV5-6	TRBJ1-5	-	CASSLTPTGGENQPQHF	TGTGCCAGCAGCTTGACCCCGACAGGGGGCGAGAATCAGCCCCAGCATTTT
-	15	TRBV5-6	TRBJ1-5	many	CASSYYQISNQPQHF	TGTGCCAGCAGCTACTACCAAATAAGCAATCAGCCCCAGCATTTT